Listed here is a single T cell receptor (beta chain). What it recognizes is unknown. CDR1 SGHTS and CDR2 YDEGEE come from the germline V gene. The V and J ends lost 0 bases and 2 bases respectively, with 12 bases between them. The CDR3 is 17 amino acids. The source of the sample is a study of long-term antiretroviral therapy in people with HIV. For the study at large: Earliest sampling preceded the 2015 immediate-ART recommendation by about a decade.

Study observations and caveats: Older ART regimens were possibly in use when the blood was collected between about 2004 and 2018. Records did not include ART adherence, viral resistance or therapy changes. Upon ART, diversity increased but remained lower than transplant donor controls.

Sequencing relied on immunoSEQ assay v3.0, run at survey level. Generated by immunoSEQ multiplex PCR, the TCRdb table keeps only in-frame clones and is missing some. This sample has about 6,700 clones, with about 74% found just once. This chain joins TRBV5-8 and TRBJ2-6; D not resolved. The sample consisted of unsorted PBMCs, taken 0.1 years before starting antiretroviral therapy. This clonotype was obtained from a man between 18 and 35 years old with HIV. The CDR3: CASSLGGWWAGANVLTF. CDR3 coding DNA: TGTGCCAGCAGCTTGGGGGGTTGGTGGGCTGGGGCCAACGTCCTGACTTTC.